The clone carrying this T cell receptor (beta chain) has a handful of counts. The antigen remains unidentified. Unique molecular identifiers tagged the TCRbeta library. Via MiXCR, TCRdb re-called the PCR reads, giving one row per CDR3 protein. The repertoire holds hundreds of thousands of distinct CDR3 sequences, with 13% as singletons. These data are taken from a study of T-cell reconstitution after alpha-beta-depleted transplantation in children. V dropped 0 bases and J dropped 1 base, with 10 bases sitting between them. This CDR3 spans 15 amino acids. Looked up from germline, CDR1 is SGHRS and CDR2 is YFSETQ. Study-level results: In patients about two months after transplant, alpha-beta T cells reportedly arose from several hundred expanded graft clones. It was newly produced T cells that mostly accounted for T-cell counts and diversity one year after transplant.

The sample here was PBMCs, mostly from graft donor cells, taken 360 days after TCRalphabeta/CD19-depleted stem cell transplant. The clonotype was recovered from a male patient between 10 and 17 years old who had a stem cell transplant for acute myeloid leukemia, so the T cells may come from the graft donor. This chain links TRBV5-1 with TRBJ1-1; the D is unclear. CDR3 DNA: TGCGCCAGCAGCTTGGCCGTAACACAGAACACTGAAGCTTTCTTT. Translated: CASSLAVTQNTEAFF.